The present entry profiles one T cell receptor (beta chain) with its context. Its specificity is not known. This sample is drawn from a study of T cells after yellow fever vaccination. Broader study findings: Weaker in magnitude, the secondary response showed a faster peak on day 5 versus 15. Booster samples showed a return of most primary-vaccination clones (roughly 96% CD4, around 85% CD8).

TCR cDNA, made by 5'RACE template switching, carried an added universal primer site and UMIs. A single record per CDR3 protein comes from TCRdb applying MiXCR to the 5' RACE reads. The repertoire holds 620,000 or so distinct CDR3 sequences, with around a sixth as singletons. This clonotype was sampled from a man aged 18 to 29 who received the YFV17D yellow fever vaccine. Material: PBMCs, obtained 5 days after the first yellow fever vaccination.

The CDR3 reads CASSAQRTVDTQYF. CDR3 nucleotides: TGTGCCAGCAGCGCACAAAGGACGGTAGATACGCAGTATTTT. The chain couples TRBV9 to TRBJ2-3; D uncertain. CDR1 and CDR2 from the germline V gene are SGDLS and YYNGEE. The CDR3 covers 14 residues. V was clipped by 3 bases and J by 5 bases, with 13 bases between them.